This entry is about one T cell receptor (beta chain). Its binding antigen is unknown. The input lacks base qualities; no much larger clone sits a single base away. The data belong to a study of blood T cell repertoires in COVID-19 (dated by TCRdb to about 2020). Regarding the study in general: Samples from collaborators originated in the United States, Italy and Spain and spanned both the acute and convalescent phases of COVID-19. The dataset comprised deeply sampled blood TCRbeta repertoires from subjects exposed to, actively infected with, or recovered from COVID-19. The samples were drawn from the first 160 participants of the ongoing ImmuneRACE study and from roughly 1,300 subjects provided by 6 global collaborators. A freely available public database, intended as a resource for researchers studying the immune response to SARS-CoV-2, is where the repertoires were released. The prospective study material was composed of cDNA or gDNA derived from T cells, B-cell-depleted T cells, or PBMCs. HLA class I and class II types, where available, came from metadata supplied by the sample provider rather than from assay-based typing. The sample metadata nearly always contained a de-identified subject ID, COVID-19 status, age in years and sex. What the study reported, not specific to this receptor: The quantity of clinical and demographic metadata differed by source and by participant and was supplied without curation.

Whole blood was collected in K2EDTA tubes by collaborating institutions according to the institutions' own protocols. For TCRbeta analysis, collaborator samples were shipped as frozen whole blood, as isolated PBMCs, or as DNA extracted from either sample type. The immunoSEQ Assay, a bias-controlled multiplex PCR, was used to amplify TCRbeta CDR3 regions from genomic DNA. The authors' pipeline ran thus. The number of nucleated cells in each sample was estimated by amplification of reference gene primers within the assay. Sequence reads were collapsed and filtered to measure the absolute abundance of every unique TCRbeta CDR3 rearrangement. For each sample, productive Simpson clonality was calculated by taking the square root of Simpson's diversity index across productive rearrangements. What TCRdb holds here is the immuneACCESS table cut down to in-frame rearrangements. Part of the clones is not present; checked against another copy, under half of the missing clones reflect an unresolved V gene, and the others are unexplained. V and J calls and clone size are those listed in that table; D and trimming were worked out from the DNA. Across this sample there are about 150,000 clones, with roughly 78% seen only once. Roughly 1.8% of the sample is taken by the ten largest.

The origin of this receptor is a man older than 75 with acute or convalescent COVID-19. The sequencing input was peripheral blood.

The DNA is TGTGCCATCAGTGTAGCGGGGGGCAACACAGATACGCAGTATTTT. Translated, this is CAISVAGGNTDTQYF. Recombination connected TRBV10-3 to TRBJ2-3, with 10 bases aligning to TRBD2. The CDR3 has 15 amino acids, counting the end cysteine and phenylalanine. Only the CDR3 DNA stays, 45 bases, in frame from base 1. Relative to germline, V is missing 4 bases and J is missing 2 bases, with 3 bases of the junction outside any gene match. CDR1 and CDR2, looked up from the germline V gene, are ENHRY and SYGVKD.